The clone carrying this T cell receptor (beta chain) occurred a few times. Its antigen remains unidentified. The sample belongs to a study of beta chain features in type 1 diabetes. Per donor, one heparinised blood draw averaged about 116 mL. Central memory, naive, regulatory and stem cell-like memory CD4+ cells were sorted by CD45RO/CCR7/CD25/CD127/CD95/CD27. Germline values: CDR1 SGHTA, CDR2 FQGNSA. The CDR3 has 16 residues. Trimming took off 0 bases at V and 3 bases at J, with 15 bases between the two ends. Overall study findings and caveats: Patients with Type 1 diabetes showed moderately but significantly shorter TCRB CDR3s in all four CD4+ subsets. Fewer junction insertions and more nucleotide deletions appeared in type 1 diabetes patients. The naive, central memory and Treg TCRB repertoires showed an apparent similarity that was greater among patients than among healthy donors.

Investigators reverse transcribed all isolated RNA, so they sequenced expressed TCRB transcripts. Using immunoSEQ multiplex PCR, the repertoire was profiled, and TCRdb retains in-frame clones only, with some absent. This sample has 600,000 to 750,000 clones; around 12% occur once, and the top ten carry 0.095% to 0.15%. V gene TRBV7-2 combines with J gene TRBJ2-7; D may be TRBD1 (6 bases). This TCR was sampled from a man aged 25 to 40 with type 1 diabetes. The sample consisted of naive CD4+ T cells from blood. The CDR3 DNA follows: TGTGCCAGCAGCTTAGCGCGGTCAGGGGCCCTCTACGAGCAGTACTTC. This codes for CASSLARSGALYEQYF.